This TCR beta chain was captured by sequencing in a study of shared clonotypes between healthy human individuals. Study context: Three plates each covered CD4 naive and memory; CD8 naive two, CD8 memory one.

Findings and limits, study-wide: Depth of sequencing was expected to influence donor clonotype sharing.

The germline gives CDR1 SGHTA, CDR2 FQGNSA. The CDR3 extends over 14 amino acids. The trim removed 5 bases at V and 3 bases at J, leaving 4 bases unmatched. About this clone itself: Its antigen is as yet unknown.

The table came from immunoSEQ multiplex PCR; TCRdb's copy has only in-frame clones and leaves some out. This sample carries 950,000 to 1,300,000 clones, roughly 80% of them seen once, and the ten largest clones take about 1.5%. The sequence derives from a man aged 18 to 35 in good health. The sequenced material came from memory CD4+ T cells sorted from blood. The subset denotes: CD45RA-negative fraction. J is TRBJ1-5 and V is TRBV7-2; 7 bases match TRBD1. The CDR3 nucleotides read TGTGCCAGCAGCCACGGGACAGCCAATCAGCCCCAGCATTTT. This sequence encodes CASSHGTANQPQHF.